The 23 T cell receptor beta chains presented below share a single source sample, sequenced in a study of T cell responses to AZD1222 COVID-19 vaccine. Repertoires were generated with immunoSEQ multiplex PCR, while TCRdb's copy carries only in-frame clones and drops some. The sample lists 100,000 to 150,000 clones, 93% seen once, with 5.4% in the top ten. Source: peripheral blood, taken on day 0 of AZD1222 vaccination. These receptors were collected from an adult in good health.

The J gene is TRBJ2-7, the V gene TRBV5-4, with TRBD1 identical over 7 bases. This CDR3 contains 13 residues. V lost 4 bases, J lost 3 bases, and 4 bases stayed unmatched. Per the germline V gene, CDR1 is SGHNT and CDR2 is YYREEE (reference sequence). The CDR3: CASSHDRVYEQYF. In DNA, the CDR3 is TGTGCCAGCAGCCATGACAGGGTCTACGAGCAGTACTTC.

The gene calls are TRBV5-1 and TRBJ2-7, with D possibly TRBD1 on 8 matching bases. The V end lost 6 bases, the J end lost 7 bases, and 20 bases lay between the germline ends. This CDR3 is 14 amino acids long. Looked up from germline, CDR1 is SGHRS and CDR2 is YFSETQ. The CDR3 sequence is CASTKQGGAGEQYF. The CDR3, as DNA: TGCGCCAGCACCAAACAGGGGGGGGCTGGGGAGCAGTACTTC. The complete variable domain, with remaining parts taken from reference TRBV5-1 and TRBJ2-7, reads KAGVTQTPRYLIKTRGQQVTLSCSPISGHRSVSWYQQTPGQGLQFLFEYFSETQRNKGNFPGRFSGRQFSNSRSEMNVSTLELGDSALYLCASTKQGGAGEQYFGPGTRLTVT.

This chain uses TRBV9 with TRBJ2-2; tentatively, D is TRBD1 (5 bases). CDR3 length equals 17 residues. Germline CDR1 SGDLS, CDR2 YYNGEE. Trimming took 4 bases from V and 2 from J, leaving 18 bases between them. The CDR3 DNA reads TGTGCCAGCAGCCGATTGCGACAGACGAACAACACCGGGGAGCTGTTTTTT. It translates to CASSRLRQTNNTGELFF. Filled out from reference TRBV9 and TRBJ2-2, the complete variable domain reads DSGVTQTPKHLITATGQRVTLRCSPRSGDLSVYWYQQSLDQGLQFLIQYYNGEERAKGNILERFSAQQFPDLHSELNLSSLELGDSALYFCASSRLRQTNNTGELFFGEGSRLTVL.

The V and J genes are TRBV25-1 and TRBJ2-7; TRBD2 matches at 7 bases. This CDR3 is built from 14 residues. J gave up 2 bases and V 2 bases, and 3 bases lay outside the gene matches. Germline CDR1 reads MGHDK; CDR2 reads SYGVNS. In DNA, the CDR3 is TGTGCCAGCAGTGAAGGGGAGGGACCCTACGAGCAGTACTTC. Encoded protein: CASSEGEGPYEQYF.

This clone turned up a few times. The CDR3 loop reads CASSLVVPSAAPTDTQYF. The CDR3 nucleotides read TGTGCCAGCAGCTTAGTCGTTCCTAGCGCGGCACCCACAGATACGCAGTATTTT. The chain joins TRBV7-2 to TRBJ2-3, with D possibly TRBD2 on 6 matching bases. Trimming shortened V by 1 base and J by 2 bases, and 19 bases separated the two germline ends. Germline values: CDR1 SGHTA, CDR2 FQGNSA. The CDR3 is made up of 18 amino acids.

The chain links TRBV28 to TRBJ1-2; perhaps TRBD1 as D (5 bases). The V end was cut by 2 bases, the J end by 12 bases, with 16 bases between. The CDR3 runs to 13 residues. Germline CDR1 MDHEN, CDR2 SYDVKM. CDR3 nucleotide sequence: TGTGCCAGCAGTTTAAATGGGGAGGGGTGGCACACCTTC. Translated: CASSLNGEGWHTF.

This chain uses TRBV6-5 with TRBJ1-1, with 9 positions matching TRBD1. The CDR3 consists of 14 residues. Germline V gene lookup returns CDR1 MNHEY and CDR2 SVGAGI. Germline trimming cut 6 bases from V and 5 bases from J; bases unmatched to any gene: 7. Here the CDR3 reads CASRGTGLGTEAFF. DNA for the CDR3: TGTGCCAGCAGGGGGACAGGGTTAGGGACTGAAGCTTTCTTT.

The chain links TRBV29-1 to TRBJ2-3, with TRBD1 as a possible D gene (6 bases). The CDR3 is 15 residues long. CDR1 and CDR2 from the germline V gene are SQVTM and ANQGSEA. Trimming removed 7 bases at V and 0 bases at J, with 17 bases between. Here the CDR3 DNA reads TGCAGCGGGCTCGACAGGACCCGCAGCACAGATACGCAGTATTTT. This translates into CSGLDRTRSTDTQYF.

The chain carries TRBV27 and TRBJ1-6, with 9 bases lining up with TRBD1. The length of the CDR3 is 16 residues. Germline CDR1 and CDR2: MNHEY and SMNVEV (reference sequence). After removal of 8 bases from V and 0 bases from J, the junction contained 5 bases not matched to a gene. The CDR3 loop reads CASSGQGSSYNSPLHF. The CDR3 DNA is TGTGCCAGCTCCGGACAGGGGAGCTCCTATAATTCACCCCTCCACTTT.

The chain has TRBV29-1 and TRBJ2-5, with unresolved D. V lost 2 bases and J 5 bases, leaving 15 bases between the germline ends. The CDR3 extends over 14 amino acids. From germline, CDR1 is SQVTM and CDR2 ANQGSEA. CDR3 residues: CSVETSLPLETQYF. CDR3 coding DNA: TGCAGCGTTGAAACCTCCCTACCCCTTGAGACCCAGTACTTC.

The J gene is TRBJ1-4, the V gene TRBV30; D remains ambiguous. Germline CDR1 GTSNPN, CDR2 SVGIG (reference sequence). V was trimmed by 5 bases and J by 4 bases, leaving 5 bases between them. The CDR3 contains 11 residues. Here the CDR3 reads CAWGFNEKLFF. The CDR3, as DNA: TGTGCCTGGGGTTTTAATGAAAAACTGTTTTTT.

The chain joins TRBV24-1 to TRBJ2-2; 7 bases agree with TRBD1. The CDR3 extends over 13 amino acids. After removal of 9 bases from V and 1 base from J, the junction contained 1 base not matched to a gene. The V gene's germline CDR1 is KGHDR and CDR2 SFDVKD. CDR3 sequence reads: CATGTENTGELFF. CDR3 coding DNA: TGTGCCACCGGGACAGAGAACACCGGGGAGCTGTTTTTT.

The CDR3, as DNA: TGTGCCAGCAGCTTCTCCAGAAGCGGGCCTAGGGGGAATGAGCAGTTCTTC. This codes for CASSFSRSGPRGNEQFF. The rearrangement uses TRBV7-2 and TRBJ2-1; D is tentatively TRBD1 or TRBD2 (6 bases each). Trimming left V 3 bases short and J 7 bases short, with 22 bases between. Germline CDR1 SGHTA, CDR2 FQGNSA. CDR3 length equals 17 residues.

This CDR3 is CASSYYIPSGSRANEQFF. The CDR3 DNA follows: TGTGCCAGCAGCTATTATATCCCTAGCGGGAGCAGGGCCAATGAGCAGTTCTTC. J is TRBJ2-1 and V is TRBV7-2; 10 positions agree with TRBD2. Losses at the gene ends were 4 bases for V and 6 bases for J; bases not matched to a gene: 15. CDR1 is SGHTA, CDR2 FQGNSA, per germline. This CDR3 comprises 18 residues.

V and J are TRBV2 and TRBJ2-1, with 8 positions matching TRBD2. The trim removed 1 base at V and 3 bases at J, leaving 2 bases unmatched. This CDR3 region has 15 residues. CDR1 SNHLY and CDR2 FYNNEI come from the germline V gene. The chain's CDR3 is CASSEGAGDYNEQFF. In DNA form, the CDR3 reads TGTGCCAGCAGTGAAGGAGCGGGAGACTACAATGAGCAGTTCTTC.

V gene TRBV7-6 combines with J gene TRBJ1-3; D ambiguous. This CDR3 has 14 amino acids. Trimming took 0 bases from V and 3 from J, leaving 6 bases between them. From germline, CDR1 is SGHVS and CDR2 FNYEAQ. The CDR3: CASSLAGYGNTIYF. The CDR3 nucleotides read TGTGCCAGCAGCTTAGCGGGCTATGGAAACACCATATATTTT.

V and J are TRBV4-3 and TRBJ1-4; a weak D match, TRBD1 (5 bases). The CDR3 runs 13 residues. Germline loops: CDR1 LGHNA, CDR2 YSLEER. V dropped 4 bases and J dropped 7 bases, with 10 bases sitting between them. The chain's CDR3 is CASSLTTGEKLFF. The CDR3 bases are TGCGCCAGCAGCCTTACTACAGGTGAAAAACTGTTTTTT.

The chain employs TRBV18 and TRBJ2-1; D assignment may be TRBD1 or TRBD2 (6 bases each). V gave up 3 bases and J gave up 8 bases, with 11 bases separating them. This CDR3 region has 13 residues. Germline V gene data show CDR1 as KGHSH and CDR2 as LQKENI. The CDR3 nucleotides read TGTGCCAGCTCACCCGGGGGCCAGGATGAGCAGTTCTTC. This codes for CASSPGGQDEQFF.

This rearrangement joins TRBV9 to TRBJ2-7; 8 nucleotides match TRBD2. V dropped 3 bases and J dropped 0; count of bases not matched to a gene: 8. The CDR3 runs 16 residues. The germline CDR1 and CDR2 sequences are SGDLS and YYNGEE. The chain's CDR3 is CASSANSSGYSYEQYF. The CDR3, as DNA: TGTGCCAGCAGCGCCAATTCTAGCGGGTACTCCTACGAGCAGTACTTC.

This sequence joins TRBV29-1 and TRBJ2-5; 8 nucleotides align to TRBD2. This CDR3 spans 13 amino acids. The germline V gene encodes CDR1 SQVTM and CDR2 ANQGSEA. The CDR3 here is CSASGGEQETQYF. The DNA of the CDR3 is TGCAGTGCAAGCGGGGGAGAACAAGAGACCCAGTACTTC.

The J gene is TRBJ1-1, the V gene TRBV18; D may be TRBD1 (6 bases). The CDR3 is 16 residues long. Per the germline V gene, CDR1 is KGHSH and CDR2 is LQKENI. Deletions cut 2 bases from V and 1 base from J, with 14 bases between. The CDR3 reads CASSPFSGDPNTEAFF. DNA for the CDR3: TGTGCCAGCTCACCATTCTCAGGGGACCCGAACACTGAAGCTTTCTTT.

V is TRBV2 and J is TRBJ1-2; D is possibly TRBD1 (6 bases). The CDR3 extends over 13 amino acids. Trimming cost V 4 bases and J 8 bases, with 14 bases left between them. From germline, CDR1 is SNHLY and CDR2 FYNNEI. The CDR3 here is CASSVWQGQGYTF. As DNA, the CDR3 is TGTGCCAGCAGTGTATGGCAGGGGCAGGGCTACACCTTC.

This chain connects TRBV19 to TRBJ1-1; D is unresolved. CDR3 length: 13 amino acids. The germline V gene has CDR1 LNHDA and CDR2 SQIVND (reference sequence). V was shortened by 10 bases and J by 3 bases, with 15 bases between the two germline ends. CDR3 DNA: TGTGCCACGGGCGAAAAGTTGGACACTGAAGCTTTCTTT. It is translated as CATGEKLDTEAFF.